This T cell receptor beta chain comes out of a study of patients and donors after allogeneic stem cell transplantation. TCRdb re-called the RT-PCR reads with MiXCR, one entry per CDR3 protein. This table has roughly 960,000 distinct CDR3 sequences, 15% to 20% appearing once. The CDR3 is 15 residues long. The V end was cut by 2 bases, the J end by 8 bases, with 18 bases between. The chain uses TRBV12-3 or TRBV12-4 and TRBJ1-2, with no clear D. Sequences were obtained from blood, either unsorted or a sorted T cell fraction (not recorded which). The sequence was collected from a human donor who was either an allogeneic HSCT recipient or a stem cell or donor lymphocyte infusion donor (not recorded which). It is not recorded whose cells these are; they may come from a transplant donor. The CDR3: CASSLRPLRAEGYTF. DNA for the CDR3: TGTGCCAGCAGTTTACGCCCTTTACGTGCGGAAGGCTACACCTTC.